These 31 T cell receptor beta chains came from one sample sequenced in a study of cytomegalovirus exposure and HLA in healthy donors. TCRdb keeps only in-frame clones here, not all; method: immunoSEQ multiplex PCR. The table has about 170,000 clones, around nine tenths seen once. The specimen was PBMCs. The receptor source for this set is a man between 18 and 29 years old in good health and CMV-seropositive.

V usage is TRBV18 and J usage is TRBJ2-1, with 9 bases lining up with TRBD1. The CDR3 runs 16 residues. Germline lookup yields CDR1 KGHSH and CDR2 LQKENI. V lost 6 bases to trimming and J lost 4 bases; unmatched junction nucleotides: 10. The DNA of the CDR3 is TGTGCCAGCTCCCGACCAACAGGGGGCGATTACAATGAGCAGTTCTTC. It encodes CASSRPTGGDYNEQFF.

The gene calls are TRBV6-6 and TRBJ1-2; perhaps TRBD1 as D (6 bases). Trimming stripped 7 bases from V and 3 bases from J, with 12 bases between. The CDR3 has 13 residues. Germline CDR1 is MNHNY and CDR2 is SVGAGI (reference sequence). The CDR3: CASIAGVDYGYTF. CDR3 in DNA: TGTGCCAGCATCGCAGGGGTGGACTATGGCTACACCTTC.

The CDR3 region is CASSVGAGTPGTTLNEQFF. CDR3 DNA: TGTGCCAGCAGCGTAGGGGCAGGAACCCCCGGGACTACCTTGAATGAGCAGTTCTTC. The chain uses TRBV9 and TRBJ2-1; 7 bases align to TRBD2. V lost 0 bases to trimming and J lost 7 bases; unmatched junction nucleotides: 19. The CDR3 is 19 residues long. CDR1 and CDR2 (germline): SGDLS, YYNGEE. Full variable domain (missing parts from reference TRBV9 and TRBJ2-1): DSGVTQTPKHLITATGQRVTLRCSPRSGDLSVYWYQQSLDQGLQFLIQYYNGEERAKGNILERFSAQQFPDLHSELNLSSLELGDSALYFCASSVGAGTPGTTLNEQFFGPGTRLTVL.

The chain combines TRBV30 with TRBJ2-1, with 8 bases matching TRBD2. The CDR3 covers 14 residues. The germline V gene encodes CDR1 GTSNPN and CDR2 SVGIG (reference sequence). Unmatched junction bases numbered 6, after V lost 4 bases and J lost 4 bases. This chain's CDR3 is CAWKLLAEYNEQFF. For the CDR3, the DNA is TGTGCCTGGAAGCTACTAGCGGAATACAATGAGCAGTTCTTC.

This rearrangement joins TRBV10-3 to TRBJ2-1; perhaps TRBD1 as D (5 bases). Germline CDR1 reads ENHRY; CDR2 reads SYGVKD. Trimming removed 8 bases at V and 4 bases at J, with 18 bases between. CDR3 length equals 15 residues. CDR3 residues: CAIEERQGAYNEQFF. CDR3 DNA: TGTGCCATCGAGGAGAGACAAGGGGCTTACAATGAGCAGTTCTTC.

As for this clone: A read error may produce the germline difference seen at one junction end. This chain joins TRBV7-7 and TRBJ2-5; D remains ambiguous. Per the germline V gene, CDR1 is SSHAT and CDR2 is FNYEAQ (reference sequence). The length of the CDR3 is 15 residues. CDR3 bases: TGTGCTAGCAGCCGTACCCAGAATCCAGAAGAGACCCAGTACTTC. Its translation is CASSRTQNPEETQYF.

The CDR3 sequence is CAVRLNTEAFF. The CDR3 DNA sequence: TGTGCCGTCCGTTTGAACACTGAAGCTTTCTTT. The rearrangement uses TRBV2 and TRBJ1-1; unclear D gene. V lost 11 bases to trimming and J lost 0 bases, with 7 bases between them. Germline CDR1 reads SNHLY; CDR2 reads FYNNEI. The CDR3 is made up of 11 amino acids.

Worth noting for this clone: The same CDR3 can be traced to other DNA sequences in this sample. V is TRBV5-1 and J is TRBJ1-1; D may be TRBD1 (5 bases). CDR3 length equals 13 residues. From germline, CDR1 is SGHRS and CDR2 YFSETQ. The ends were cut back, 1 base at V and 1 base at J, with 5 bases in the middle. The CDR3: CASSLQGNTEAFF. CDR3 sequence (DNA): TGCGCCAGCAGCTTGCAGGGGAACACTGAAGCTTTCTTT.

V is TRBV6-5 and J is TRBJ2-1; 11 nucleotides agree with TRBD1. The J segment lost 8 bases and the V segment lost 6 bases, leaving 9 bases of the junction unmatched. In germline, CDR1 is MNHEY, CDR2 SVGAGI. The CDR3 length is 15 residues. The CDR3 region is CASRARTGGWDEQFF. The CDR3 DNA reads as TGTGCCAGCAGGGCCCGGACAGGGGGCTGGGATGAGCAGTTCTTC.

The genes are TRBV19 and TRBJ2-1; possible D gene TRBD1, 5 bases. The CDR3 spans 14 residues. Trimming shortened V by 5 bases and J by 6 bases, and 14 bases separated the two germline ends. Germline values: CDR1 LNHDA, CDR2 SQIVND (reference sequence). CDR3 DNA sequence: TGTGCCAGTAGTGTACCTTCTAGGGGCAATGAGCAGTTCTTC. It codes for CASSVPSRGNEQFF.

A few counts support this clone. The chain employs TRBV11-2 and TRBJ2-7; D uncertain. Germline V gene sequence: CDR1 SGHAT, CDR2 FQNNGV. Between the trimmed V and J ends, which lost 4 bases and 3 bases, there was a span of 7 bases. The CDR3 extends over 12 amino acids. In DNA, the CDR3 is TGTGCCAGCAGCTCCCTTGTCTACGAGCAGTACTTC. Translated: CASSSLVYEQYF. Drawing the rest from reference TRBV11-2 and TRBJ2-7, the complete variable domain is EAGVAQSPRYKIIEKRQSVAFWCNPISGHATLYWYQQILGQGPKLLIQFQNNGVVDDSQLPKDRFSAERLKGVDSTLKIQPAKLEDSAVYLCASSSLVYEQYFGPGTRLTVT.

This clone was seen a single time. The chain carries TRBV5-6 and TRBJ2-7; D might be TRBD2 (5 bases). V dropped 2 bases and J dropped 0 bases, with 15 bases sitting between them. Germline V lookup: CDR1 SGHDT, CDR2 YYEEEE. This CDR3 is built from 16 residues. CDR3 DNA sequence: TGTGCCAGCAGCTTATTCAGGACTCAGAGCTCCTACGAGCAGTACTTC. Its protein product is CASSLFRTQSSYEQYF.

The J gene is TRBJ1-1, the V gene TRBV27; D call uncertain. The CDR3 runs 15 residues. CDR1 is MNHEY and CDR2 is SMNVEV in the germline V gene (reference sequence). The ends were cut back, 3 bases at V and 0 bases at J, with 11 bases in the middle. CDR3 sequence (DNA): TGTGCCAGCAGTTTGAATCCGGGTATGAACACTGAAGCTTTCTTT. Amino acids: CASSLNPGMNTEAFF.

This clone appeared a single time. The CDR3 nucleotides read TGTGCCACCAGCAGAGGAGGGGGCTTGGAGACCCAGTACTTC. It is translated as CATSRGGGLETQYF. The chain links TRBV15 to TRBJ2-5; 7 nucleotides match TRBD1. V lost 1 base and J lost 5; bases outside the gene matches: 4. Germline CDR1 and CDR2: LNHNV and YYDKDF (reference sequence). The CDR3 totals 14 residues.

The J gene is TRBJ1-1, the V gene TRBV28, with 7 positions matching TRBD1. This CDR3 has 15 amino acids. J was trimmed by 10 bases and V by 1 base; bases with no gene match: 12. Germline CDR1 MDHEN, CDR2 SYDVKM. CDR3 amino acids: CASSLSRNRGARAFF. The CDR3 DNA sequence: TGTGCCAGCAGTTTATCGCGCAACAGGGGCGCGAGAGCTTTCTTT.

The chain combines TRBV5-6 with TRBJ1-3; unclear D gene. The V end was cut by 1 base, the J end by 0 bases, with 5 bases between. This CDR3 region has 14 residues. Germline values: CDR1 SGHDT, CDR2 YYEEEE. The CDR3: CASSLRGSGNTIYF. DNA of the CDR3: TGTGCCAGCAGCTTGCGGGGCTCTGGAAACACCATATATTTT.

The chain has TRBV9 and TRBJ2-1, with 10 bases lining up with TRBD2. Germline CDR1 SGDLS, CDR2 YYNGEE. The junction had 5 bases not matched to a gene; V was cut back by 4 bases and J by 4 bases. The CDR3 totals 15 residues. CDR3 sequence reads: CASSPGLAEYNEQFF. The CDR3 DNA reads as TGTGCCAGCAGCCCAGGACTAGCGGAGTACAATGAGCAGTTCTTC.

V is TRBV9 and J is TRBJ2-7; 7 bases align to TRBD1. The CDR3 consists of 16 residues. Trimming removed 6 bases from V and 3 bases from J; junction bases left unmatched: 15. The V gene's germline CDR1 is SGDLS and CDR2 YYNGEE. The CDR3 DNA reads as TGTGCCAGCACGGACTTGACAGGGAGTGATCTCTACGAGCAGTACTTC. This gives the protein CASTDLTGSDLYEQYF. The full variable domain, rest sourced from reference TRBV9 and TRBJ2-7, is DSGVTQTPKHLITATGQRVTLRCSPRSGDLSVYWYQQSLDQGLQFLIQYYNGEERAKGNILERFSAQQFPDLHSELNLSSLELGDSALYFCASTDLTGSDLYEQYFGPGTRLTVT.

Here the CDR3 DNA reads TGTGCCATCAGTGAGGGGAGGATAGCGGGCCACCAAGAGACCCAGTACTTC. Protein sequence: CAISEGRIAGHQETQYF. V gene TRBV10-3 combines with J gene TRBJ2-5; 7 nucleotides match TRBD2. V trimming: 2 bases; J trimming: 0 bases; junction bases outside the gene matches: 9. There are 17 residues in the CDR3. Germline CDR1 and CDR2: ENHRY and SYGVKD.

The J gene is TRBJ2-5, the V gene TRBV28; TRBD1 is a possible D gene (6 bases). Trimming stripped 5 bases from V and 2 bases from J, with 18 bases between. This CDR3 has 16 amino acids. CDR1 and CDR2 (germline): MDHEN, SYDVKM. The CDR3 spells CASSQTADRFQETQYF. The CDR3 nucleotides read TGTGCCAGCAGTCAAACAGCGGACAGATTTCAAGAGACCCAGTACTTC.

The chain recombines TRBV7-2 with TRBJ1-2; D remains ambiguous. V was shortened by 1 base and J by 7 bases, with 10 bases between the two germline ends. This CDR3 contains 13 residues. CDR1 and CDR2 from the germline V gene are SGHTA and FQGNSA. CDR3 in amino acids: CASSLGAGTGYTF. DNA for the CDR3: TGTGCCAGCAGCTTAGGGGCGGGAACTGGCTACACCTTC. The whole variable domain, remainder taken from reference TRBV7-2 and TRBJ1-2, is GAGVSQSPSNKVTEKGKDVELRCDPISGHTALYWYRQSLGQGLEFLIYFQGNSAPDKSGLPSDRFSAERTGGSVSTLTIQRTQQEDSAVYLCASSLGAGTGYTFGSGTRLTVV.

This chain links TRBV28 with TRBJ1-2; the match to TRBD1 covers 7 bases. The CDR3 has 13 residues. CDR1 is MDHEN, CDR2 SYDVKM, per germline. J gave up 3 bases and V 2 bases, and 0 bases lay outside the gene matches. CDR3 residues: CASSLGTDYGYTF. CDR3 sequence (DNA): TGTGCCAGCAGTTTAGGGACAGACTATGGCTACACCTTC.

The V call is TRBV7-9, the J call TRBJ2-1; 8 bases are shared with TRBD2. CDR3 size: 14 residues. Germline trimming cut 5 bases from V and 9 bases from J; bases unmatched to any gene: 9. Per the germline V gene, CDR1 is SEHNR and CDR2 is FQNEAQ (reference sequence). Written as DNA, the CDR3 is TGTGCCAGCAGCCCTGGGACTAGTTCGGGTGAGCAGTTCTTC. The encoded protein is CASSPGTSSGEQFF.

The chain employs TRBV5-6 and TRBJ2-3; 7 bases are a match to TRBD1. V lost 5 bases, J lost 0 bases, and 0 bases stayed unmatched. This CDR3 is 13 amino acids long. Germline V gene sequence: CDR1 SGHDT, CDR2 YYEEEE. CDR3 residues: CASRGQSTDTQYF. In DNA form, the CDR3 reads TGTGCCAGCAGGGGACAGAGCACAGATACGCAGTATTTT.

This clone was detected a few times. A read error is likely, as this CDR3 ends without the conserved phenylalanine or tryptophan. The limits of the CDR3 on the DNA are not certain, so only TCRdb's listed CDR3 is given. This chain connects TRBV27 to TRBJ1-3. The CDR3 sequence runs 9 residues, both termini included. The V gene's germline CDR1 is MNHEY and CDR2 SMNVEV (reference sequence). CDR3 sequence reads: CARRAQPHL.

This clone appeared a few times. The chain employs TRBV7-9 and TRBJ1-1; no firm D call. V was trimmed by 5 bases and J by 5 bases, leaving 9 bases between them. This CDR3 has 12 residues. Per germline, CDR1 SEHNR and CDR2 FQNEAQ (reference sequence). The CDR3 spells CASSQARTEAFF. The CDR3 DNA reads TGTGCCAGCAGCCAAGCCAGGACTGAAGCTTTCTTT.

The chain is built from TRBV6-5 and TRBJ2-3, with D tentatively TRBD2 (5 bases). The CDR3 totals 15 residues. Trimming removed 7 bases at V and 4 bases at J, with 18 bases between. Germline lookup yields CDR1 MNHEY and CDR2 SVGAGI. CDR3 sequence (DNA): TGTGCCAGCAAGGGAGCTGTTTCGTTCCCAGATACGCAGTATTTT. Translating gives CASKGAVSFPDTQYF.

V usage is TRBV18 and J usage is TRBJ2-3; D is ambiguous. The CDR3 extends over 14 amino acids. Trimming cost V 3 bases and J 1 base, with 8 bases left between them. Germline CDR1 and CDR2: KGHSH and LQKENI. The CDR3 loop is CASSPGSGTDTQYF. DNA for the CDR3: TGTGCCAGCTCACCCGGGTCGGGCACAGATACGCAGTATTTT.

This chain connects TRBV28 to TRBJ1-1, with 7 bases lining up with TRBD1. The junction had 9 bases not matched to a gene; V was cut back by 4 bases and J by 10 bases. The CDR3 sequence is 13 residues long. The germline V gene has CDR1 MDHEN and CDR2 SYDVKM. The CDR3 spells CASSSQGFPAAFF. In DNA form, the CDR3 reads TGTGCCAGCAGTTCACAGGGGTTTCCGGCAGCTTTCTTT.

This clone has a handful of counts. The chain couples TRBV5-1 to TRBJ2-3; 11 positions match TRBD2. With 4 bases clipped from V and 5 bases from J, the junction kept 9 bases outside the gene matches. The CDR3 runs to 16 residues. Germline CDR1 reads SGHRS; CDR2 reads YFSETQ. CDR3 DNA sequence: TGCGCCAGCAGCCAAGGGACTAGCGGAGCGATAGATACGCAGTATTTT. Its protein product is CASSQGTSGAIDTQYF.

The CDR3 sequence: CASSQGVTGEAFF. CDR3 bases: TGCGCCAGCAGCCAAGGAGTTACTGGTGAAGCTTTCTTT. The chain combines TRBV4-3 with TRBJ1-1; the D is unclear. Trimming pared 1 base from V and 7 bases from J, leaving 10 bases between. Germline values: CDR1 LGHNA, CDR2 YSLEER. The CDR3 has 13 residues.